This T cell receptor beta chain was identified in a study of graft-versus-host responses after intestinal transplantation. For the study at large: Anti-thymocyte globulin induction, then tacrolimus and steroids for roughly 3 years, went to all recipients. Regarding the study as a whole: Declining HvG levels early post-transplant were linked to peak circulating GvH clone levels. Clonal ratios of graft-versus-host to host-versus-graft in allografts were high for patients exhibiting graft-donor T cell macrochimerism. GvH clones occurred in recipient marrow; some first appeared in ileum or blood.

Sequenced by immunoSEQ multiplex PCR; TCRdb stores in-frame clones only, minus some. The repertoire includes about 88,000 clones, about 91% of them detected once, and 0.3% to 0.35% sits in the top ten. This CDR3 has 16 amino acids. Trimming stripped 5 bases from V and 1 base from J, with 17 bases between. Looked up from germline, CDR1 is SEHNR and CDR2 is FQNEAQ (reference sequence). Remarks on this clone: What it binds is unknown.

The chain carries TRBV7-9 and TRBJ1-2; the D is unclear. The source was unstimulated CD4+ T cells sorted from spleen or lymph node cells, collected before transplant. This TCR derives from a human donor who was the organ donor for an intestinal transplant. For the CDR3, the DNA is TGTGCCAGCAGCGTAGAAGTTGGGCCGTATAACTATGGCTACACCTTC. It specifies CASSVEVGPYNYGYTF.